The clone carrying this T cell receptor beta chain occurred once. Its antigen is not identified. Sequenced by immunoSEQ multiplex PCR; TCRdb stores in-frame clones only, minus some. The data show hundreds of thousands of clones, about 88% seen once. The data were taken from a study of Ad26.COV2.S vaccination and SARS-CoV-2 variants. Looking at the study overall: Once, or twice with 56 days between doses, Ad26.COV2.S was given intramuscularly.

Treatment given: approximately 18 received Ad26.COV2.S at low or high dose, single or two shots; 5 received placebo; per-sample allocation not given. Each sample was drawn 63 days after the first injection (of vaccine or placebo). Aged 18-55 years, donor was enrolled in Boston in about 2020. Study-level findings and limits: Participants in the vaccine arm had higher spike-specific TCR breadth; placebo recipients had lower.

The sequence was collected from a person aged 18 to 65 who received the Ad26.COV2.S COVID-19 vaccine or a placebo. The sample in question was peripheral blood, obtained in a trial of Ad26.COV2.S vaccine versus placebo.

CDR3 sequence: CASSAGTVSNQPQHF. The CDR3 DNA reads TGTGCCAGCAGTGCGGGGACAGTTAGCAATCAGCCCCAGCATTTT. V and J are TRBV2 and TRBJ1-5; 7 positions agree with TRBD1. Germline CDR1 and CDR2: SNHLY and FYNNEI. This CDR3 contains 15 residues. V lost 4 bases and J lost 0; bases outside the gene matches: 3.